One sample yielded the 3 T cell receptor beta chains listed below, sequenced in a study of blood T cell repertoires in COVID-19. This table comes from immunoSEQ multiplex PCR, and its TCRdb copy is limited to in-frame clones, with some not included. Here the sample spans more than 100,000 clones, around 90% being singletons. The sample taken for sequencing was peripheral blood. The receptors originated from a woman aged 55-69 years with COVID-19, enrolled during active disease.

This clone appeared once. The rearrangement links TRBV27 to TRBJ1-2, with D possibly TRBD1 on 5 matching bases. Germline CDR1 MNHEY, CDR2 SMNVEV (reference sequence). Trimming stripped 5 bases from V and 4 bases from J, with 14 bases between. The CDR3 is 14 residues long. CDR3 bases: TGTGCCAGCAGTCACAGGACGGGCGGCTATGGCTACACCTTC. This encodes CASSHRTGGYGYTF.

This chain links TRBV4-3 with TRBJ2-3, with TRBD2 identical over 11 bases. The CDR3 covers 16 residues. The germline V gene encodes CDR1 LGHNA and CDR2 YSLEER. Trimming removed 4 bases from V and 2 bases from J; junction bases left unmatched: 5. CDR3 bases: TGCGCCAGCAGCCCGGCTAGCGGGGGGCCCACAGATACGCAGTATTTT. It encodes CASSPASGGPTDTQYF.

The chain uses TRBV7-2 and TRBJ1-2, with 10 positions matching TRBD1. From germline, CDR1 is SGHTA and CDR2 FQGNSA. With 5 bases clipped from V and 8 bases from J, the junction kept 14 bases outside the gene matches. This CDR3 is built from 16 residues. The CDR3 reads CASSPRSRTGGEGYTF. Written as DNA, the CDR3 is TGTGCCAGCAGCCCCCGTTCCAGGACAGGGGGGGAGGGCTACACCTTC. Drawing the rest from reference TRBV7-2 and TRBJ1-2, the complete variable domain is GAGVSQSPSNKVTEKGKDVELRCDPISGHTALYWYRQSLGQGLEFLIYFQGNSAPDKSGLPSDRFSAERTGGSVSTLTIQRTQQEDSAVYLCASSPRSRTGGEGYTFGSGTRLTVV.